The source of this TCR beta chain is a study of T cell clonality in common variable immunodeficiency. CDR3 length equals 14 residues. Deletions cut 3 bases from V and 6 bases from J, with 12 bases between. CDR1 SGHNT and CDR2 YYREEE come from the germline V gene (reference sequence). Libraries were prepared by immunoSEQ multiplex PCR; TCRdb keeps only in-frame clonotypes and omits some of them. The sample includes roughly 43,000 clones, none of them occurring once. This clone was recorded many times. With the read ending 3 residues before the CDR3 end, the germline J gene is used to fill in that end. The sequencing input was peripheral blood mononuclear cells. The TCR comes from a person aged 18 to 75 in good health. The chain combines TRBV5-4 with TRBJ1-4; D is undetermined. The sequenced part of the CDR3 DNA is TGTGCCAGCAGCTCCGGAGGGTTAGATGAAAAA. Translating it yields CASSSGGLDEK. Given in full, the CDR3 is CASSSGGLDEKLFF. The variable domain in full, completed from reference TRBV5-4 and TRBJ1-4, reads ETGVTQSPTHLIKTRGQQVTLRCSSQSGHNTVSWYQQALGQGPQFIFQYYREEENGRGNFPPRFSGLQFPNYSSELNVNALELDDSALYLCASSSGGLDEKLFFGSGTQLSVL.